These 12 T cell receptor beta chains were all obtained from the same sample, sequenced in a study of CD8 T cells in Susac syndrome. With random hexamers, about 0.45 to 1 ug RNA was reverse transcribed. Each CDR3 protein gets one entry after TCRdb re-called the immunoSEQ multiplex PCR reads with MiXCR. The sample lists approximately 150,000 distinct CDR3 sequences; roughly 92% were seen once. Sequenced material: CD4+ T cells from PBMCs. Receptors originate from a human donor with multiple sclerosis.

The gene calls are TRBV11-2 and TRBJ1-1, with 8 nucleotides matching TRBD1. Germline CDR1 and CDR2: SGHAT and FQNNGV. The CDR3 totals 14 residues. Germline trimming cut 6 bases from V and 5 bases from J; bases unmatched to any gene: 8. In DNA form, the CDR3 reads TGTGCCAGCAGGCCTACAGGGGGGGGTACTGAAGCTTTCTTT. Protein: CASRPTGGGTEAFF.

V gene TRBV5-1 combines with J gene TRBJ2-7; D unresolved. The V end lost 0 bases, the J end lost 6 bases, and 10 bases lay between the germline ends. Germline CDR1 is SGHRS and CDR2 is YFSETQ. The CDR3 has 13 amino acids. CDR3 amino acids: CASSLDPVGEQYF. In nucleotides, the CDR3 is TGCGCCAGCAGCTTGGATCCCGTCGGCGAGCAGTACTTC.

This chain connects TRBV6-1 to TRBJ2-5, with D uncertain. Trimming removed 8 bases at V and 3 bases at J, with 10 bases between. CDR3 size: 12 residues. Germline CDR1 MNHNS, CDR2 SASEGT. CDR3 nucleotides: TGTGCCAGCGTCCGACGGGAAGAGACCCAGTACTTC. Translation gives CASVRREETQYF.

V is TRBV24-1 and J is TRBJ2-3; D is uncertain. Trimming took off 5 bases at V and 2 bases at J, with 19 bases between the two ends. CDR1 is KGHDR, CDR2 SFDVKD, per germline. The CDR3 loop spans 17 amino acids. CDR3 in DNA: TGTGCCACCAGTGGTAATAACGAAAAGACCAACACAGATACGCAGTATTTT. Translation gives CATSGNNEKTNTDTQYF.

V and J are TRBV4-1 and TRBJ2-7; maybe TRBD2 (6 bases). This CDR3 has 16 residues. Germline V gives CDR1 MGHRA, CDR2 YSYEKL. V was clipped by 3 bases and J by 3 bases, with 18 bases between them. CDR3 sequence (DNA): TGCGCCAGCAGCCAGGGATTCGGGGGACCGCTCTACGAGCAGTACTTC. This translates into CASSQGFGGPLYEQYF.

The rearrangement uses TRBV11-2 and TRBJ2-1; D remains ambiguous. CDR1 and CDR2 from the germline V gene are SGHAT and FQNNGV. This CDR3 has 14 amino acids. Trimming shortened V by 5 bases and J by 5 bases, and 13 bases separated the two germline ends. CDR3 DNA: TGTGCCAGCAGCCAGAGGACGGCCAACAATGAGCAGTTCTTC. Translated, it gives CASSQRTANNEQFF. The full variable domain, in which reference TRBV11-2 and TRBJ2-1 provide the parts outside the CDR3, is EAGVAQSPRYKIIEKRQSVAFWCNPISGHATLYWYQQILGQGPKLLIQFQNNGVVDDSQLPKDRFSAERLKGVDSTLKIQPAKLEDSAVYLCASSQRTANNEQFFGPGTRLTVL.

This clonotype was counted between two and nine times. The chain recombines TRBV3-1 with TRBJ2-7; TRBD2 is a possible D gene (6 bases). V was clipped by 0 bases and J by 2 bases, with 11 bases between them. CDR1 and CDR2 from the germline V gene are LGHDT and YNNKEL (reference sequence). This CDR3 comprises 15 residues. The CDR3 here is CASSQDGRGPYEQYF. The CDR3 DNA follows: TGTGCCAGCAGCCAAGACGGGCGGGGCCCCTACGAGCAGTACTTC.

This sequence joins TRBV3-1 and TRBJ1-1; maybe TRBD1 (6 bases). The CDR3 is 16 residues long. The V and J ends lost 6 bases and 4 bases respectively, with 21 bases between them. Germline V gene data show CDR1 as LGHDT and CDR2 as YNNKEL (reference sequence). CDR3 in DNA: TGTGCCAGCAGTCTCCGAGGGGGAAGGGCGACCACTGAAGCTTTCTTT. Translated, it gives CASSLRGGRATTEAFF.

This chain connects TRBV6-5 to TRBJ2-3; 7 bases align to TRBD2. Germline assignment: CDR1 MNHEY and CDR2 SVGAGI. This CDR3 has 12 amino acids. With V trimmed by 2 bases and J by 14 bases, 7 bases remained unmatched. CDR3 bases: TGTGCCAGCAGTTACCGGGGAGGGGTACTGTATTTT. Translated: CASSYRGGVLYF.

The V gene is TRBV14, the J gene TRBJ1-1; weak D call: TRBD1 (5 bases). Trimming removed 5 bases from V and 7 bases from J, with 17 bases in between. The CDR3 totals 14 residues. In germline, CDR1 is SGHDN, CDR2 FVKESK. CDR3 DNA: TGTGCCAGCAGCGAGTTGGGGACGGGGCATGAAGCTTTCTTT. Protein product: CASSELGTGHEAFF.

The chain employs TRBV7-6 and TRBJ2-3, with 8 bases fitting TRBD2. The germline CDR1 and CDR2 sequences are SGHVS and FNYEAQ. The ends lost 10 bases at V and 0 bases at J; junction bases unmatched: 6. CDR3 length: 14 residues. The CDR3 loop reads CATKAGASTDTQYF. In DNA, the CDR3 is TGTGCCACCAAAGCGGGGGCTAGCACAGATACGCAGTATTTT.

This sequence joins TRBV24-1 and TRBJ2-3; 15 bases map to TRBD2. Per the germline V gene, CDR1 is KGHDR and CDR2 is SFDVKD. The CDR3 covers 17 residues. V lost 3 bases to trimming and J lost 2 bases; unmatched junction nucleotides: 2. CDR3 loop: CATSDGLAGGPTDTQYF. In nucleotides, the CDR3 is TGTGCCACCAGTGATGGACTAGCGGGAGGGCCCACAGATACGCAGTATTTT.